This T cell receptor beta chain was identified in a study of T cell repertoires in cytomegalovirus infection. Points from the study as a whole: There were HLA-C-restricted CMV-specific TCR beta clonotypes dominating the ex vivo response.

In its sample, this clonotype was seen a few times. The target antigen is unknown. TCRdb itself ran the reads through MiXCR, one entry per CDR3 protein. In the table there are 150,000 to 200,000 distinct CDR3 sequences, over 25% of which are singletons. The CDR3 loop spans 13 amino acids. Trimming pared 8 bases from V and 8 bases from J, leaving 20 bases between. Germline CDR1 SQVTM, CDR2 ANQGSEA. This TCR was sampled from a human donor in good health (CMV status not recorded). Some clones in this sample may be carry-over from other donors' samples. The chain recombines TRBV29-1 with TRBJ2-3; D possibly corresponds to TRBD2 (6 bases). Sequenced material: PBMCs. The CDR3 DNA sequence: TGCAGCTCTGAGGAACTACTAGCTGCTACGCAGTATTTT. Its translation: CSSEELLAATQYF.